The present TCR beta chain was sequenced within a study of CD8 T cells in ankylosing spondylitis (dated by TCRdb to the late 2010s). In terms of the full investigation: The study set out to find disease-linked TCR variants by profiling T cell receptor beta repertoires in ankylosing spondylitis patients and healthy donors. The full study cohort comprised some 27 ankylosing spondylitis patients and around 100 healthy donors. Samples of peripheral blood were taken, and for ankylosing spondylitis patients, synovial fluid was collected as well.

The instrument was an Illumina HiSeq 2500. TCR beta libraries were prepared by quantitative 5'-RACE with molecular barcodes. The paper's processing steps were these. Disease-linked TCR variants were identified with a new computational method built on a probabilistic model of VDJ rearrangement. The public reads were quality trimmed at Q25 with fastp and then assembled into clones with MiXCR by TCRdb, keeping productive beta chains. One record per CDR3 amino acid sequence lists the most common genes and DNA. These V and J calls derive from TCRdb rather than the authors' analysis. In all, the sample holds 200,000 to 250,000 distinct CDR3 sequences, and 6% to 8.5% of those were seen once. The ten largest clones add up to 14% of the sample. What the authors observed across the whole study: Significant enrichment of the disease-linked clones was reported in matched synovial fluid samples from ankylosing spondylitis patients. A CD8+ phenotype was shown by the disease-linked clones, which were found at relatively low frequencies in peripheral blood. A TCR beta motif made up of under ten highly homologous amino acid variants appeared to be characteristic of blood from ankylosing spondylitis patients. Some motif variants were previously reported in synovial fluid and blood of reactive arthritis patients, suggesting common disease-initiation mechanisms.

This clonotype was detected ten times or more. Its target antigen remains unknown. No base qualities exist here, and no much larger clone lies one base off it. Material: blood, either unsorted or a sorted T cell fraction (not recorded which). This clonotype was sampled from a male donor with ankylosing spondylitis.

The CDR3 is CASSLVPRGANVLTF. At the DNA level, the sequence is TGTGCCAGCAGTTTGGTTCCACGGGGGGCCAACGTCCTGACTTTC. Rearrangement joined TRBV12-3 or TRBV12-4 to TRBJ2-6; the D gene is not confidently resolved. Trimming at the junction amounts to 3 bases on V and 4 bases on J, and the germline ends lie 10 bases apart. Inclusive of the bounding cysteine and phenylalanine, the CDR3 is 15 residues long. Only CDR3 DNA is held: 45 bases, read in frame from base 1.